This T cell receptor beta chain was sequenced in a study of post-analysis software for immune sequencing data. This CDR3 has 11 residues. V was pared by 5 bases and J by 11 bases, with 5 bases of the junction left unmatched. Per the germline V gene, CDR1 is ENHRY and CDR2 is SYGVKD. Points on this clonotype: Its antigen is still unknown.

Study-level results: Five TRBV segments occurring more often in patients than controls included TRBV5-6, TRBV5-1 and TRBV20-1. Significantly decreased normalized Chao1 diversity was recorded for multiple sclerosis patients relative to controls.

Unique molecular identifiers had been added to the TCR beta cDNA libraries. Once about 0.9 to 11 million T cells were used, a few hundred thousand cDNA molecules resulted. One entry per CDR3 protein, called by TCRdb with MiXCR from the PCR reads. This sample has about half a million distinct CDR3 sequences, with roughly 34% found just once. Sequences were obtained from blood. The receptor was derived from a girl aged 2-17 years with multiple sclerosis. V usage is TRBV10-3 and J usage is TRBJ2-5; 7 bases match TRBD2. The CDR3 here is CAISSGEGQYF. For the CDR3, the DNA is TGTGCCATCAGTAGCGGGGAGGGGCAGTACTTC.